These 32 T cell receptor beta chains were sequenced from one sample in a study of response to subunit inactivated influenza vaccine. TCRdb redid the calling of the RT-PCR reads with MiXCR, one entry per CDR3 protein. The sample lists roughly 460,000 distinct CDR3 sequences; 9.5% to 12% were seen once. The material was PBMCs from blood, obtained 40 to 50 days after vaccination. The receptors were gathered from a man in his fifties who received an inactivated influenza vaccine.

The rearrangement links TRBV5-1 to TRBJ2-5; 13 bases line up with TRBD2. V lost 4 bases and J lost 5; bases outside the gene matches: 8. This CDR3 has 16 residues. Germline values: CDR1 SGHRS, CDR2 YFSETQ. CDR3 nucleotides: TGCGCCAGCAGCCACGGACTAGCGGGAGTCTTTGAGACCCAGTACTTC. Translated, it gives CASSHGLAGVFETQYF.

This clonotype was found a few times. V usage is TRBV24-1 and J usage is TRBJ2-5; 11 bases line up with TRBD1. The CDR3 runs to 17 residues. V shed 5 bases and J 5 bases; nucleotides not matched to a gene: 12. CDR1 is KGHDR and CDR2 is SFDVKD in the germline V gene. CDR3 sequence reads: CATSASDRGLRFETQYF. The CDR3 DNA reads as TGTGCCACCAGTGCTTCGGACAGGGGGCTTCGGTTTGAGACCCAGTACTTC.

This clonotype was found many times. The chain carries TRBV7-2 and TRBJ1-1, with no clear D. The V gene's germline CDR1 is SGHTA and CDR2 FQGNSA. Between the trimmed V and J ends, which lost 5 bases and 1 base, there was a span of 17 bases. This CDR3 has 16 residues. Here the CDR3 DNA reads TGTGCCAGCAGCGACCCTCAGGTTCCCTCGAACACTGAAGCTTTCTTT. Its translation is CASSDPQVPSNTEAFF.

This clonotype was detected only a few times. CDR3: CASSFTGSGYEQYF. In DNA form, the CDR3 reads TGTGCCAGCAGTTTTACAGGGAGTGGGTACGAGCAGTACTTC. V is TRBV27 and J is TRBJ2-7; D possibly corresponds to TRBD1 (6 bases). This CDR3 contains 14 residues. Germline CDR1 reads MNHEY; CDR2 reads SMNVEV (reference sequence). V gave up 3 bases and J gave up 4 bases, with 13 bases separating them.

This clonotype turned up a few times. The DNA for the CDR3 is TGCAGTGCTAGAGGCACGGCGGGCAGGAGCTCCTACGAGCAGTACTTC. The encoded protein is CSARGTAGRSSYEQYF. The chain combines TRBV20-1 with TRBJ2-7; perhaps TRBD2 as D (5 bases). V was cut by 1 base and J by 0 bases, with 16 bases left in between. The CDR3 runs 16 residues. Germline V gives CDR1 DFQATT, CDR2 SNEGSKA (reference sequence).

The V and J genes are TRBV6-1 and TRBJ2-2; 7 bases match TRBD1. The V gene end was trimmed by 4 bases and the J gene end by 0 bases; junction bases not matched to a gene: 2. The germline CDR1 and CDR2 sequences are MNHNS and SASEGT. The CDR3 is made up of 15 amino acids. The CDR3 region has the DNA TGTGCCAGCAGTGCCCAGGGGGCGAACACCGGGGAGCTGTTTTTT. As protein: CASSAQGANTGELFF.

The table lists this clonotype with many counts. The chain carries TRBV4-3 and TRBJ1-2; 8 bases agree with TRBD1. The CDR3 sequence is 14 residues long. In germline, CDR1 is LGHNA, CDR2 YSLEER. The trim removed 3 bases at V and 7 bases at J, leaving 7 bases unmatched. This chain's CDR3 is CASSQETGDRGYTF. The CDR3 coding sequence is TGCGCCAGCAGCCAGGAGACAGGGGATCGTGGCTACACCTTC.

Details on this clonotype: A much larger clone is a single base away; this may be a read error. CDR3 loop: CDSSLAVESNEQFF. The CDR3 bases are TGTGACAGCAGTTTAGCGGTCGAGAGCAATGAGCAGTTCTTC. This chain joins TRBV12-3 or TRBV12-4 and TRBJ2-1; D perhaps matches TRBD2 (6 bases). CDR3 length: 14 residues.

V gene TRBV29-1 combines with J gene TRBJ2-1; the match to TRBD2 covers 11 bases. Trimming at V came to 1 base and at J to 6 bases, leaving 32 bases not matched to a gene. CDR1 SQVTM and CDR2 ANQGSEA come from the germline V gene. The CDR3 is 24 amino acids. CDR3: CSVEAPLLHGVLAGDIRIGNEQFF. CDR3 nucleotides: TGCAGCGTTGAAGCCCCTCTTTTACACGGGGTACTAGCGGGAGATATCAGGATCGGCAATGAGCAGTTCTTC.

Worth noting for this clonotype: Given a much more abundant clone one base away, this may be a read error. The V gene is TRBV7-8, the J gene TRBJ2-5; D remains unclear. Deletions cut 0 bases from V and 1 base from J, with 6 bases between. Germline CDR1 reads SGHVS; CDR2 reads FQNEAQ. This CDR3 contains 14 residues. In DNA form, the CDR3 reads TGTGCCAGCAGCTTAGCTGAAACCCAAGAGACCCAGTACTTC. It codes for CASSLAETQETQYF. Filled out from reference TRBV7-8 and TRBJ2-5, the complete variable domain reads GAGVSQSPRYKVAKRGQDVALRCDPISGHVSLFWYQQALGQGPEFLTYFQNEAQLDKSGLPSDRFFAERPEGSVSTLKIQRTQQEDSAVYLCASSLAETQETQYFGPGTRLLVL.

In this sample, this clonotype turned up many times. This chain connects TRBV11-2 to TRBJ2-7; D is tentatively TRBD1 or TRBD2 (5 bases each). Germline CDR1 is SGHAT and CDR2 is FQNNGV. Between the trimmed V and J ends, which lost 4 bases and 3 bases, there was a span of 25 bases. This CDR3 has 18 residues. CDR3 in amino acids: CASSSTTGISRAIYEQYF. The CDR3 region has the DNA TGTGCCAGCAGCTCCACCACAGGCATCTCGAGGGCAATCTACGAGCAGTACTTC.

This chain links TRBV20-1 with TRBJ2-7; a possible D gene is TRBD2 (7 bases). V was cut by 2 bases and J by 2 bases, with 16 bases left in between. The CDR3 runs to 15 residues. Germline lookup yields CDR1 DFQATT and CDR2 SNEGSKA (reference sequence). The CDR3 loop is CSARRGGGGTYEQYF. As DNA, the CDR3 is TGCAGTGCTAGACGGGGAGGGGGAGGGACCTACGAGCAGTACTTC.

The table lists this clonotype with many counts. The chain has TRBV5-5 and TRBJ2-1, with 15 bases fitting TRBD2. V gave up 0 bases and J gave up 4 bases; unmatched junction bases: 8. The CDR3 runs 19 residues. Germline values: CDR1 SGHKS, CDR2 YYEKEE (reference sequence). CDR3 protein: CASSLVLWGLAGGYNEQFF. CDR3 in DNA: TGTGCCAGCAGCTTGGTTCTTTGGGGACTAGCGGGGGGTTACAATGAGCAGTTCTTC. The variable domain in full, completed from reference TRBV5-5 and TRBJ2-1, reads DAGVTQSPTHLIKTRGQQVTLRCSPISGHKSVSWYQQVLGQGPQFIFQYYEKEERGRGNFPDRFSARQFPNYSSELNVNALLLGDSALYLCASSLVLWGLAGGYNEQFFGPGTRLTVL.

This clonotype was found a few times. The chain employs TRBV30 and TRBJ1-2, with D perhaps matching TRBD1 (5 bases). CDR1 is GTSNPN, CDR2 SVGIG, per germline (reference sequence). This CDR3 region has 13 residues. V lost 2 bases and J 7 bases, leaving 14 bases between the germline ends. The CDR3 loop is CAWSYEGAAGYTF. DNA for the CDR3: TGTGCCTGGAGTTATGAAGGGGCCGCTGGCTACACCTTC. Variable domain in full (rest from reference TRBV30 and TRBJ1-2): SQTIHQWPATLVQPVGSPLSLECTVEGTSNPNLYWYRQAAGRGLQLLFYSVGIGQISSEVPQNLSASRPQDRQFILSSKKLLLSDSGFYLCAWSYEGAAGYTFGSGTRLTVV.

Many counts were recorded for this clonotype. The chain has TRBV7-9 and TRBJ1-2; D may be TRBD1 (6 bases). The CDR3 runs 13 residues. Trimming cost V 1 base and J 6 bases, with 9 bases left between them. CDR1 SEHNR and CDR2 FQNEAQ come from the germline V gene (reference sequence). The CDR3 loop reads CASSLGGAHGYTF. As DNA, the CDR3 is TGTGCCAGCAGCTTAGGGGGGGCGCATGGCTACACCTTC.

This clonotype occurred many times. The chain employs TRBV7-2 and TRBJ2-3; tentatively, D is TRBD2 (6 bases). The CDR3 consists of 14 residues. V shed 5 bases and J shed 7 bases, with 16 bases lying between them. The germline CDR1 and CDR2 sequences are SGHTA and FQGNSA. The CDR3 loop is CASSRRDSLNTQYF. Here the CDR3 DNA reads TGTGCCAGCAGCCGCCGGGACTCTCTAAATACGCAGTATTTT.

CDR3 sequence (DNA): TGCGCCAGCAGCAAGGAAACCGGGACCCACAATGAGCAGTTCTTC. Its translation is CASSKETGTHNEQFF. The V gene is TRBV5-1, the J gene TRBJ2-1; TRBD1 or TRBD2 may be the D gene (5 bases each). CDR3 length: 15 amino acids. The V gene's germline CDR1 is SGHRS and CDR2 YFSETQ. V was clipped by 4 bases and J by 5 bases, with 16 bases between them.

This clonotype was counted a few times. Written as DNA, the CDR3 is TGTGCCAGCAGCTTAAAACAGGGTGTAGGTGAAGCTTTCTTT. As protein: CASSLKQGVGEAFF. The chain recombines TRBV7-9 with TRBJ1-1, with D possibly TRBD1 on 6 matching bases. Trimming took off 2 bases at V and 7 bases at J, with 14 bases between the two ends. The CDR3 runs to 14 residues. Germline CDR1 reads SEHNR; CDR2 reads FQNEAQ (reference sequence).

In its sample, this clonotype was seen a few times. The J gene is TRBJ2-1, the V gene TRBV15; TRBD2 is a possible D gene (5 bases). CDR1 is LNHNV, CDR2 YYDKDF, per germline (reference sequence). The CDR3 sequence is 15 residues long. The V end lost 3 bases, the J end lost 0 bases, and 9 bases lay between the germline ends. CDR3 sequence: CATSRDLGSYNEQFF. The DNA for the CDR3 is TGTGCCACCAGCAGGGACTTAGGCTCCTACAATGAGCAGTTCTTC.

This clonotype occurred many times. The chain recombines TRBV12-3 or TRBV12-4 with TRBJ2-5; the match to TRBD1 covers 7 bases. The CDR3 contains 14 residues. Trimming at V came to 5 bases and at J to 2 bases, leaving 5 bases not matched to a gene. The CDR3 DNA follows: TGTGCCAGCAGTCCCGGGACAGATCAAGAGACCCAGTACTTC. Translating it yields CASSPGTDQETQYF.

This clonotype was detected only a few times. The J gene is TRBJ1-1, the V gene TRBV12-3 or TRBV12-4; D not certain. The V and J ends lost 5 bases and 0 bases respectively, with 10 bases between them. The CDR3 has 14 amino acids. This chain's CDR3 is CASSPIQMNTEAFF. CDR3 in DNA: TGTGCCAGCAGTCCAATACAGATGAACACTGAAGCTTTCTTT.

This clonotype was recorded a few times. This chain links TRBV7-2 with TRBJ2-7; D gene unclear. Germline V lookup: CDR1 SGHTA, CDR2 FQGNSA. The CDR3 consists of 16 residues. Trimming took 1 base from V and 0 from J, leaving 13 bases between them. The CDR3 DNA is TGTGCCAGCAGCTTAGGCCCCGGCGAACTCTCCTACGAGCAGTACTTC. This sequence encodes CASSLGPGELSYEQYF.

This clonotype was observed at least ten times. The rearrangement uses TRBV7-2 and TRBJ2-5, with a possible D match to TRBD1 (5 bases). This CDR3 is 13 amino acids long. The ends were cut back, 5 bases at V and 2 bases at J, with 9 bases in the middle. CDR1 is SGHTA and CDR2 is FQGNSA in the germline V gene. In DNA form, the CDR3 reads TGTGCCAGCAGCGTTTACAGGCAAGAGACCCAGTACTTC. Its protein product is CASSVYRQETQYF.

This chain links TRBV10-3 with TRBJ2-7; no clear D gene. Germline V CDR1 and CDR2: ENHRY, SYGVKD. Trimming took 7 bases from V and 5 from J, leaving 12 bases between them. The CDR3 length is 12 residues. CDR3 loop: CAIKGKLNEQYF. The CDR3 DNA reads as TGTGCCATCAAGGGAAAACTAAACGAGCAGTACTTC.

The sample holds a few counts of this clonotype. The rearrangement joins TRBV5-6 to TRBJ2-7; weak D call: TRBD1 (5 bases). The CDR3 length is 15 residues. The V gene lost 0 bases and the J gene lost 3 bases, with 13 bases spanning the gap. Germline CDR1 SGHDT, CDR2 YYEEEE. This CDR3 reads CASSLGLQDLYEQYF. CDR3 sequence (DNA): TGTGCCAGCAGCTTGGGCTTACAGGACCTCTACGAGCAGTACTTC.

This chain uses TRBV7-8 with TRBJ1-5; 7 positions match TRBD1. CDR3 length: 15 residues. The trim removed 5 bases at V and 1 base at J, leaving 5 bases unmatched. The germline gives CDR1 SGHVS, CDR2 FQNEAQ. This CDR3 is CASSQGVGSNQPQHF. Here the CDR3 DNA reads TGTGCCAGCAGCCAGGGGGTTGGAAGCAATCAGCCCCAGCATTTT.

This clonotype has a handful of counts. This chain connects TRBV6-2 or TRBV6-3 to TRBJ1-3; D remains unclear. Germline V lookup: CDR1 MNHEY, CDR2 SVGEGT. CDR3 length equals 16 residues. V lost 4 bases to trimming and J lost 3 bases, with 16 bases between them. CDR3 sequence (DNA): TGTGCCAGCAGTTCCGTTGCCCCCCAAGATGGAAACACCATATATTTT. Protein sequence: CASSSVAPQDGNTIYF.

In its sample, this clonotype was seen a few times. The chain links TRBV10-3 to TRBJ1-2; a weak D match, TRBD1 (5 bases). Germline V CDR1 and CDR2: ENHRY, SYGVKD. The CDR3 is 13 residues long. V gave up 5 bases and J gave up 7 bases, with 14 bases separating them. In DNA, the CDR3 is TGTGCCATCAGTCGAGCGGGGGAATCTGGCTACACCTTC. Its translation is CAISRAGESGYTF.

This clonotype was seen a handful of times. The V gene is TRBV6-2 or TRBV6-3, the J gene TRBJ2-1; 11 nucleotides align to TRBD2. The CDR3 loop spans 15 amino acids. The trim removed 6 bases at V and 11 bases at J, leaving 12 bases unmatched. Germline CDR1 MNHEY, CDR2 SVGEGT. CDR3 DNA sequence: TGTGCCAGCAGGGTAGCGGGAGGGTCTCTTTATCAGCAGTTCTTC. This translates into CASRVAGGSLYQQFF.

This clonotype was detected a few times. The CDR3 nucleotides read TGTGCCAGCAGTTTCGGACAGGGCGGGGAGCTGTTTTTT. Protein: CASSFGQGGELFF. This chain connects TRBV12-3 or TRBV12-4 to TRBJ2-2, with 8 bases aligning to TRBD1. V shed 3 bases and J 7 bases; nucleotides not matched to a gene: 1. The length of the CDR3 is 13 residues.

This clonotype was seen more than once but under ten times. J is TRBJ1-6 and V is TRBV20-1, with D tentatively TRBD1 (6 bases). The V gene lost 7 bases and the J gene lost 2 bases, with 9 bases spanning the gap. The CDR3 totals 13 residues. Per germline, CDR1 DFQATT and CDR2 SNEGSKA (reference sequence). As DNA, the CDR3 is TGCAGTGGCAGGACAGCCTATAATTCACCCCTCCACTTT. Translation: CSGRTAYNSPLHF.

The chain recombines TRBV7-2 with TRBJ2-5; the D is unclear. V lost 2 bases and J 13 bases, leaving 11 bases between the germline ends. Germline V gene sequence: CDR1 SGHTA, CDR2 FQGNSA. The CDR3 has 11 amino acids. The CDR3 loop is CASSLNNLAYF. In DNA form, the CDR3 reads TGTGCCAGCAGCTTAAATAACCTGGCGTACTTC.